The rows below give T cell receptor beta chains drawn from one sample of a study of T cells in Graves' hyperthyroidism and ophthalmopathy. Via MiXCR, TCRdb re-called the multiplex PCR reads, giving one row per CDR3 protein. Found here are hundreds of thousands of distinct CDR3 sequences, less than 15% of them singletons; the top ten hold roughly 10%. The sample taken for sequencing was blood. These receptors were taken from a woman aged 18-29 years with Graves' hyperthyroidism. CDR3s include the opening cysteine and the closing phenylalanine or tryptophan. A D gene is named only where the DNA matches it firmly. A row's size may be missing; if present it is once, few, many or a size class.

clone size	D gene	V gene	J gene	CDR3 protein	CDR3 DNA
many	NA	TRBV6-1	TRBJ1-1	CASNYGGVNTEAFF	TGTGCCAGCAATTACGGGGGAGTGAACACTGAAGCTTTCTTT
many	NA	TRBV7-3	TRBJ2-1	CASSLQAGRYNEQFF	TGTGCCAGCAGCTTACAAGCGGGCCGATACAATGAGCAGTTCTTC
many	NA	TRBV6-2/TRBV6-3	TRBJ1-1	CASSYPRLGVTEAFF	TGTGCCAGCAGTTACCCTCGGCTGGGGGTGACTGAAGCTTTCTTT
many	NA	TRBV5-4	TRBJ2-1	CAIQPIGVRTYNEQFF	TGTGCCATCCAGCCGATAGGAGTACGAACCTACAATGAGCAGTTCTTC
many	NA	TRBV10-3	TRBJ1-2	CAISEEGNYGYTF	TGTGCCATCAGTGAGGAGGGGAACTATGGCTACACCTTC
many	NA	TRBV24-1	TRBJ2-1	CATSDRVGGANEQFF	TGTGCCACCAGTGATCGGGTCGGGGGAGCCAATGAGCAGTTCTTC
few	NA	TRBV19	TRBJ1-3	CASSMTFSGNTIYF	TGTGCCAGTAGCATGACATTCTCTGGAAACACCATATATTTT
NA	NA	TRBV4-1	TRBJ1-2	CASSPHLGRALEYGYTF	TGCGCCAGCAGCCCGCACTTGGGACGGGCATTGGAATATGGCTACACCTTC
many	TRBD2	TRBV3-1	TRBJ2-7	CASSQDRGREVTYEQYF	TGTGCCAGCAGCCAAGATCGGGGGCGGGAGGTAACCTACGAGCAGTACTTC
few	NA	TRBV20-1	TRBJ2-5	CSARDGAAQETQYF	TGCAGTGCTAGAGATGGCGCGGCACAAGAGACCCAGTACTTC
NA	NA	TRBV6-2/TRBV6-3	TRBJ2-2	CASSPRQAPNTGELFF	TGTGCCAGCAGTCCTCGACAGGCCCCGAACACCGGGGAGCTGTTTTTT
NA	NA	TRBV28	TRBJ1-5	CASSLRGRVGNQPQHF	TGTGCCAGCTCTCTCCGGGGCAGGGTGGGCAATCAGCCCCAGCATTTT
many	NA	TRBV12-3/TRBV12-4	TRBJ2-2	CASRTSTGELFF	TGTGCCAGCCGTACAAGCACCGGGGAGCTGTTTTTT
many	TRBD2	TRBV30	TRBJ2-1	CAPPPDIAGSSYNEQFF	TGTGCCCCGCCACCGGACATAGCGGGCAGCTCCTACAATGAGCAGTTCTTC
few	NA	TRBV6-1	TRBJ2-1	CASSPRSRWDEQFF	TGTGCCAGCAGTCCACGTTCGCGGTGGGATGAGCAGTTCTTC
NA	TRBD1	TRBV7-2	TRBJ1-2	CASSGRDRGYGYTF	TGTGCCAGCAGCGGGAGGGACAGGGGCTATGGCTACACCTTC
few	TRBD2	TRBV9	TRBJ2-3	CASRGTSPDTQYF	TGTGCCAGCAGGGGGACTAGTCCGGATACGCAGTATTTT
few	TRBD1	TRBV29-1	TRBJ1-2	CSVSTGDHGYTF	TGCAGCGTCTCGACAGGGGATCATGGCTACACCTTC
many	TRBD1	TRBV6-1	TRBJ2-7	CASTHPRQGAYEQYF	TGTGCCAGCACCCACCCACGCCAGGGGGCTTACGAGCAGTACTTC
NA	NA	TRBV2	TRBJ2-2	CASREGAPNTGELFF	TGTGCCAGCAGAGAAGGGGCCCCGAACACCGGGGAGCTGTTTTTT
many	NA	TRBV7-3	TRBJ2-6	CASSPREGGANVLTF	TGTGCCAGCAGCCCCCGGGAAGGGGGGGCCAACGTCCTGACTTTC
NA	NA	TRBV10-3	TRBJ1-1	CAMGGRWGTEAFF	TGTGCCATGGGGGGGCGTTGGGGAACTGAAGCTTTCTTT
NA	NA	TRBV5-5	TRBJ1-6	CASSPEISYNSPLHF	TGTGCCAGCAGCCCTGAAATCTCCTATAATTCACCCCTCCACTTT
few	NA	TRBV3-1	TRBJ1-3	CASSQESLGGADLYTIYF	TGTGCCAGCAGCCAAGAGTCCTTGGGGGGCGCTGACCTGTACACCATATATTTT
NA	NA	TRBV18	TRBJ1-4	CANSPYAGAEKLFF	TGTGCCAACTCACCCTACGCCGGGGCTGAAAAACTGTTTTTT
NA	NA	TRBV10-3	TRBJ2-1	CAISVLGDEQFF	TGTGCCATCAGTGTTCTGGGCGATGAGCAGTTCTTC
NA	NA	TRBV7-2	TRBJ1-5	CASSLVSGANQPQHF	TGTGCCAGCAGCTTAGTATCAGGGGCCAATCAGCCCCAGCATTTT
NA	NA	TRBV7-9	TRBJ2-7	CASRKADTYEQYF	TGTGCCAGCCGAAAAGCAGACACCTACGAGCAGTACTTC
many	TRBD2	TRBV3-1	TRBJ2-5	CASSPQAGGVETQYF	TGTGCCAGCAGCCCCCAGGCGGGAGGGGTAGAGACCCAGTACTTC
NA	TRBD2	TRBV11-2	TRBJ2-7	CASSNLGGVFYEQYF	TGTGCCAGCAGTAACTTGGGGGGGGTCTTCTACGAGCAGTACTTC
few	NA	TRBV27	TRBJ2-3	CASTTGSYTDTQYF	TGTGCCAGCACGACCGGGAGTTACACAGATACGCAGTATTTT
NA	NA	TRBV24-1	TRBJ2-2	CATSPGPQRAGELFF	TGTGCCACCAGCCCGGGCCCCCAACGAGCCGGGGAGCTGTTTTTT
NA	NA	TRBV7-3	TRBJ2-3	CASSSKGRAWNTDTQYF	TGTGCCAGCAGCTCAAAGGGACGGGCCTGGAACACAGATACGCAGTATTTT
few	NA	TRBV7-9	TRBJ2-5	CASSFSRVQETQYF	TGTGCCAGCAGCTTCTCCAGGGTACAAGAGACCCAGTACTTC
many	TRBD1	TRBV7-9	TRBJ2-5	CASSPDRVGETQYF	TGTGCCAGCTCCCCCGACAGGGTAGGCGAGACCCAGTACTTC